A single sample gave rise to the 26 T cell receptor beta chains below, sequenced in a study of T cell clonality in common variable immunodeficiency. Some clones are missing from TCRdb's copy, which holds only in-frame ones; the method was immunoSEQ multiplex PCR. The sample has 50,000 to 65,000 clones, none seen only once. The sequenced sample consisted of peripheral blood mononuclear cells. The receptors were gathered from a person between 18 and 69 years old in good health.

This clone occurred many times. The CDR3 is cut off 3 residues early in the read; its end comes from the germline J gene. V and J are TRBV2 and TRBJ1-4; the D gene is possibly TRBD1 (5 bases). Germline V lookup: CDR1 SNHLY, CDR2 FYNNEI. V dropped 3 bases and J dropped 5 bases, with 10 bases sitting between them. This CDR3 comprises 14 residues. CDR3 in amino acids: CASSDQGTNEKLFF. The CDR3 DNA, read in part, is TGTGCCAGCAGTGACCAGGGAACAAATGAAAAA.

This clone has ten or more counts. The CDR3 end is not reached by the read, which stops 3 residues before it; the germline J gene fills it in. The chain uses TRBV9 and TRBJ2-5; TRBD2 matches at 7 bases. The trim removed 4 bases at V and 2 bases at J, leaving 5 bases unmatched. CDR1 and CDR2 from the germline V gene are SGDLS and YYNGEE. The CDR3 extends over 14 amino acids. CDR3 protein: CASSSSGVQETQYF. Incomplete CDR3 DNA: TGTGCCAGCAGCTCGAGCGGGGTGCAAGAGACC.

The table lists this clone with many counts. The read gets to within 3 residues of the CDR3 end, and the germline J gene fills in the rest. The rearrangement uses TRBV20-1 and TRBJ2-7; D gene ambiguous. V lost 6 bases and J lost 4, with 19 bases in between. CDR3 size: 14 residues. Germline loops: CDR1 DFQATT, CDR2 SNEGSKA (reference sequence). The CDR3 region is CSAPPPIAGYEQYF. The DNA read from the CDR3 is TGCAGTGCCCCACCTCCGATTGCAGGTTACGAG.

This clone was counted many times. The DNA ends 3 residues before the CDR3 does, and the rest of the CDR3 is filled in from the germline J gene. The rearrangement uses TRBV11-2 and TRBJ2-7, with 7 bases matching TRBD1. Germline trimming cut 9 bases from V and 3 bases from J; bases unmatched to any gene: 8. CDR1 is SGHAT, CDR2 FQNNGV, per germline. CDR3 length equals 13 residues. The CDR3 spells CAREPTGLYEQYF. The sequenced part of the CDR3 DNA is TGTGCCAGGGAACCGACAGGGCTCTACGAG.

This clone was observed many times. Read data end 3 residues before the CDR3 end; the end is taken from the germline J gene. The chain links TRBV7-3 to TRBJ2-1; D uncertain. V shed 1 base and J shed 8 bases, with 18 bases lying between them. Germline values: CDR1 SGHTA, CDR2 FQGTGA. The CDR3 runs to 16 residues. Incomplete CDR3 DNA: TGTGCCAGCAGCTTAAGCCGAGCGTCACTAATCGATGAG. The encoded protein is CASSLSRASLIDE. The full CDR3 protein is CASSLSRASLIDEQFF.

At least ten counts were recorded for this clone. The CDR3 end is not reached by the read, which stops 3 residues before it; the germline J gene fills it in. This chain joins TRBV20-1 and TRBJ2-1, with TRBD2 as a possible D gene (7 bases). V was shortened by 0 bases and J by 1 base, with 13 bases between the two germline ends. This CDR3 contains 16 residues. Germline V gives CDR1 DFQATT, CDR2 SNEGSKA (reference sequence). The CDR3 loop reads CSARDRGAGSYNEQFF. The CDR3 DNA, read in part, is TGCAGTGCTAGAGATCGGGGGGCTGGGTCCTACAATGAG.

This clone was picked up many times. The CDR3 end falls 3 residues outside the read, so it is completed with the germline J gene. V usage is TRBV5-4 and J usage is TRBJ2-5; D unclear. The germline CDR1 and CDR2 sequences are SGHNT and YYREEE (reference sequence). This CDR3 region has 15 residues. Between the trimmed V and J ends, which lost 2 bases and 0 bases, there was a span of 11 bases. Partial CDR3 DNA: TGTGCCAGCAGCTTAGCACAAGGGTACCAAGAGACC. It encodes CASSLAQGYQET. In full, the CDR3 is CASSLAQGYQETQYF.

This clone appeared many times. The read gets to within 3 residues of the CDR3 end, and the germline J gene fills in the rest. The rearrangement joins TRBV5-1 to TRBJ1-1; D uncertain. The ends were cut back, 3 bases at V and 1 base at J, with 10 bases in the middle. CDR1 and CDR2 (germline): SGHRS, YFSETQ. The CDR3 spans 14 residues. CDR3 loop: CASSSGLGNTEAFF. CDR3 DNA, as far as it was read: TGCGCCAGCAGCTCAGGACTGGGGAACACTGAA.

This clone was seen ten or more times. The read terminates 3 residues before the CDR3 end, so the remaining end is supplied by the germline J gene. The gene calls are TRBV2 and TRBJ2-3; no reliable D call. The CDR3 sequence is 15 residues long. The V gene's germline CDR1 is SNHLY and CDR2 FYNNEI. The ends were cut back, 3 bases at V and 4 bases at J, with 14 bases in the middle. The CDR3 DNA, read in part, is TGTGCCAGCAGTGAGGCAGGAAGCCACCCAGATACG. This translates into CASSEAGSHPDT. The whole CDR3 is CASSEAGSHPDTQYF.

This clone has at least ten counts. The CDR3 region is CASSFSTQENIQYF. The DNA read from the CDR3 is TGTGCCAGCAGCTTTTCAACTCAAGAAAACATT. The chain carries TRBV13 and TRBJ2-4; D is undetermined. The CDR3 extends 3 residues past the end of the read, so its final part is completed from the germline J gene. Trimming took 3 bases from V and 5 from J, leaving 11 bases between them. The CDR3 is 14 residues long. CDR1 and CDR2 (germline): PRHDT, FYEKMQ (reference sequence).

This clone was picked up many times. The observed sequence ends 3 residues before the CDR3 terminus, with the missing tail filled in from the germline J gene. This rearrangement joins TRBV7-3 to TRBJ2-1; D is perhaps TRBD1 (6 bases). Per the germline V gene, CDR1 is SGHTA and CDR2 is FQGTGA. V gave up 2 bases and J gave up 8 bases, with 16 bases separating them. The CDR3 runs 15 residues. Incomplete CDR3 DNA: TGTGCCAGCAGCTTATTGGGGGCTTACGGCGATGAG. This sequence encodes CASSLLGAYGDE. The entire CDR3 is CASSLLGAYGDEQFF.

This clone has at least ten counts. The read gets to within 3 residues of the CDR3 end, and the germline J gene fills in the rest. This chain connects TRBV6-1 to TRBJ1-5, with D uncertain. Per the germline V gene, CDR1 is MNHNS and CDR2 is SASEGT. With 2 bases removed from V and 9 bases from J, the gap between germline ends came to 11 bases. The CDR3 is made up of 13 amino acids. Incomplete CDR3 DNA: TGTGCCAGCAGTGAACCCGGTACCGGGCCC. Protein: CASSEPGTGP. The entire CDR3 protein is CASSEPGTGPQHF.

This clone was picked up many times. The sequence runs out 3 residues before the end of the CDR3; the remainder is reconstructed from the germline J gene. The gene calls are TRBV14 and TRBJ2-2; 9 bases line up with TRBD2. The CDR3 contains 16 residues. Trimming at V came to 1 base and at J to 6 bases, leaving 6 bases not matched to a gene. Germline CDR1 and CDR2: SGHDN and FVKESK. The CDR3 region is CASSQGRRGGAGELFF. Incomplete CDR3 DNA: TGTGCCAGCAGCCAAGGTCGGCGGGGGGGCGCCGGGGAG.

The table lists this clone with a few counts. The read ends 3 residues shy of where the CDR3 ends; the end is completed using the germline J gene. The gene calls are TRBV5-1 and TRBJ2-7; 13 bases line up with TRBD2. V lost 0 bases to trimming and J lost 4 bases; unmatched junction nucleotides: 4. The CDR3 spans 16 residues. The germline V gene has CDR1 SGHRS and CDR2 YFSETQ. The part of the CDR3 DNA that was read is TGCGCCAGCAGCTTGGGCGGGACTAGCGGGGTGTACGAG. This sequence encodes CASSLGGTSGVYE. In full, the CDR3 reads CASSLGGTSGVYEQYF.

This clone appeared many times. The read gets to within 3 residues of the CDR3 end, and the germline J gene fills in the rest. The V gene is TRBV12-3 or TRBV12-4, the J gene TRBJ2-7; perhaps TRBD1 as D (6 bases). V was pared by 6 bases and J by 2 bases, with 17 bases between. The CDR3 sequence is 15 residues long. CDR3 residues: CASRPGAGVTYEQYF. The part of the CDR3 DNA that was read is TGTGCCAGCAGGCCCGGGGCAGGGGTAACCTACGAG.

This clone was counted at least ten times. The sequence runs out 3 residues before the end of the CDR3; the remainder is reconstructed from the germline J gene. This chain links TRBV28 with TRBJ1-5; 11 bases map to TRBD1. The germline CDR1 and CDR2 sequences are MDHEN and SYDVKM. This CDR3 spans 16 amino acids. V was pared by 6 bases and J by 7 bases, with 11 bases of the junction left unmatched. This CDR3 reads CASSLPRGTGGQPQHF. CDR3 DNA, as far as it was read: TGTGCCAGCAGCCTCCCCCGCGGGACAGGGGGACAGCCC.

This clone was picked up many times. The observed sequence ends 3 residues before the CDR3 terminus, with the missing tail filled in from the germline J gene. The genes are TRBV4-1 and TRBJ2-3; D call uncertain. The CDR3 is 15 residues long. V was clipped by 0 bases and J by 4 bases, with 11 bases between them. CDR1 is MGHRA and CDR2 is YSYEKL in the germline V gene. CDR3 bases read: TGCGCCAGCAGCCAAGATTCGGGTTTAGCAGATACG. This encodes CASSQDSGLADT. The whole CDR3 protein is CASSQDSGLADTQYF.

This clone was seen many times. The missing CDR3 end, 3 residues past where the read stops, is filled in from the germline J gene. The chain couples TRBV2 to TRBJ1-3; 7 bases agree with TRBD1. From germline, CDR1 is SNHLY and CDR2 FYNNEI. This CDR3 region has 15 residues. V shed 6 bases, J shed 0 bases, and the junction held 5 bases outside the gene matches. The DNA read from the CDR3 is TGTGCCAGCAGGTCAGGGGGGCGCTCTGGAAACACC. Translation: CASRSGGRSGNT. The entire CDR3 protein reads CASRSGGRSGNTIYF.

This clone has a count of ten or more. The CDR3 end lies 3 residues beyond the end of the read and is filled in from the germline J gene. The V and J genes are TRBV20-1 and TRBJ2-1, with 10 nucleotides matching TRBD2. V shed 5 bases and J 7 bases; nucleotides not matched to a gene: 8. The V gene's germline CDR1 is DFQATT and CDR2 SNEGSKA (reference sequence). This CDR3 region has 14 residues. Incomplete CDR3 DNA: TGCAGTGCTGTCCCGGCTAGCGGGAGAAATGAG. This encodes CSAVPASGRNE. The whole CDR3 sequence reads CSAVPASGRNEQFF.

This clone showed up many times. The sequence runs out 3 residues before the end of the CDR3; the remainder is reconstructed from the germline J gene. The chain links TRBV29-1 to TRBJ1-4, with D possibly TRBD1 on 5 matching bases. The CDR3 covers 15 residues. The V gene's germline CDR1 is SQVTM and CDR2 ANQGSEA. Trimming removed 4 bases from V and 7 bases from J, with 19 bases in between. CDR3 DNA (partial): TGCAGCGTTGGATCGTTTGGGGGGATCGGTGAAAAA. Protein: CSVGSFGGIGEK. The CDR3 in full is CSVGSFGGIGEKLFF.

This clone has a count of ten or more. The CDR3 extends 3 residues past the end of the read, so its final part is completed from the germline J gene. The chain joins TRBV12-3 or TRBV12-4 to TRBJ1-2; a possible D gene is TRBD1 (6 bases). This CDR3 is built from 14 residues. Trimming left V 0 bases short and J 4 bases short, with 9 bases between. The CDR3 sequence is CASSLAQGSYGYTF. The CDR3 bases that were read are TGTGCCAGCAGTTTAGCGCAGGGGAGCTATGGC.

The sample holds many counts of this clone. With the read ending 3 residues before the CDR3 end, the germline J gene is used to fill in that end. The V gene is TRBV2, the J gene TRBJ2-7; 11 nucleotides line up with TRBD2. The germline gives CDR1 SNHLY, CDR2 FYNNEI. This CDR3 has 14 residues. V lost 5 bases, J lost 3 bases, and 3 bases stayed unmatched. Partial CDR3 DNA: TGTGCCAGCAGTTTGACTAGCGGGATCTACGAG. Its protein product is CASSLTSGIYE. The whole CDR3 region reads CASSLTSGIYEQYF.

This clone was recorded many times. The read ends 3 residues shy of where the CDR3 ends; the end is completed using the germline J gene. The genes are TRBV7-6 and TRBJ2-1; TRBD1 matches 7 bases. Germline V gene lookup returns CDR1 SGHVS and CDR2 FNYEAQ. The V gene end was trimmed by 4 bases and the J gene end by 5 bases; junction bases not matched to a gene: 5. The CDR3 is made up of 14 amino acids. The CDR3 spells CASSSWTGDNEQFF. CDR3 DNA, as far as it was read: TGTGCCAGCAGCTCCTGGACAGGCGACAATGAG.

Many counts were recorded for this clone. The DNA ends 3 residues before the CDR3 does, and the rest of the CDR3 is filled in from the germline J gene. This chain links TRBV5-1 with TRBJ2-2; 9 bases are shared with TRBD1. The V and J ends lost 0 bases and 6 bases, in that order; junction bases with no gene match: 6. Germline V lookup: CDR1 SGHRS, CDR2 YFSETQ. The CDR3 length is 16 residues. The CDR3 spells CASSLGDRVPSGELFF. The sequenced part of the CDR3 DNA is TGCGCCAGCAGCTTGGGGGACAGGGTACCGTCCGGGGAG.

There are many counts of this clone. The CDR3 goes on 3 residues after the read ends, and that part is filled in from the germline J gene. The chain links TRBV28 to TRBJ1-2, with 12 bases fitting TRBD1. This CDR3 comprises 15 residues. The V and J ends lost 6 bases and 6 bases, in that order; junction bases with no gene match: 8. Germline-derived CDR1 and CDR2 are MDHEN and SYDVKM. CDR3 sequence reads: CASRDRDRGRDGYTF. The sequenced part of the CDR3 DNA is TGTGCCAGCAGGGATAGGGACAGGGGGCGCGATGGC.

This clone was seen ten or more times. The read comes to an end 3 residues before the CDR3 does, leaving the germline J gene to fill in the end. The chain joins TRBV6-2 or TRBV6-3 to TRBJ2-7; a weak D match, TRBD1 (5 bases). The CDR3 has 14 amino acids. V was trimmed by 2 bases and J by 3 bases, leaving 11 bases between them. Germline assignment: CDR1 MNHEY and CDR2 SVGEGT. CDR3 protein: CASSYRTPVYEQYF. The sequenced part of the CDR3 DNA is TGTGCCAGCAGTTACCGGACACCGGTCTACGAG.